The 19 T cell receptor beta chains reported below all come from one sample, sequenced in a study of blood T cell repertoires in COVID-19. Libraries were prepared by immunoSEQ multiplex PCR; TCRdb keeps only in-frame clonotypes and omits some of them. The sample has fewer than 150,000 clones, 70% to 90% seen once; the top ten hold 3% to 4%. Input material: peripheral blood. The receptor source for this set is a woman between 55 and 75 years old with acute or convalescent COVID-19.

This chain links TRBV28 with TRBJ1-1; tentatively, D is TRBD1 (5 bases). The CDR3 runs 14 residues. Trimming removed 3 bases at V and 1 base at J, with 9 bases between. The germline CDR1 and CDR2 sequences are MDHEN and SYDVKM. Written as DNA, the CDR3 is TGTGCCAGCAGTTTGCCAGGGCAGAACACTGAAGCTTTCTTT. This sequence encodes CASSLPGQNTEAFF.

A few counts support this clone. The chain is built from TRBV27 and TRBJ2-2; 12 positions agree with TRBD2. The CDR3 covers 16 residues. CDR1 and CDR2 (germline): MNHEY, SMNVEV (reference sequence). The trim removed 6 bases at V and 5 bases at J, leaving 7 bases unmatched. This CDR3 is CASRRLAGVDTGELFF. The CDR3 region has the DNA TGTGCCAGCAGAAGACTAGCGGGAGTGGATACCGGGGAGCTGTTTTTT.

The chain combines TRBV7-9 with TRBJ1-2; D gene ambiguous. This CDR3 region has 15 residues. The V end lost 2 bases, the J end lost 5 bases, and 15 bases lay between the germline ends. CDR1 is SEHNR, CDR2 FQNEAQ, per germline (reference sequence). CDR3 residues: CASSLIGARRYGYTF. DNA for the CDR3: TGTGCCAGCAGCTTAATTGGCGCCCGGAGGTATGGCTACACCTTC.

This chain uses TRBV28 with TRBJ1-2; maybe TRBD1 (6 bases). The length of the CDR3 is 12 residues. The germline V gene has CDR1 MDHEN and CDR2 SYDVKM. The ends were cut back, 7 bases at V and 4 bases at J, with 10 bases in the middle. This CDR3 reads CASNPDSYGYTF. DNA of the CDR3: TGTGCCAGCAATCCGGACAGCTATGGCTACACCTTC.

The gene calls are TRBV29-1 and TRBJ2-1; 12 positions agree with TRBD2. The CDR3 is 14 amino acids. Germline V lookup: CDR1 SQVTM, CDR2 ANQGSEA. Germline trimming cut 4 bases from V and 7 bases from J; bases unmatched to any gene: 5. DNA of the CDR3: TGCAGCGTTGCCCTAGCGGGAGGGGGTAATGAGCAGTTCTTC. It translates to CSVALAGGGNEQFF.

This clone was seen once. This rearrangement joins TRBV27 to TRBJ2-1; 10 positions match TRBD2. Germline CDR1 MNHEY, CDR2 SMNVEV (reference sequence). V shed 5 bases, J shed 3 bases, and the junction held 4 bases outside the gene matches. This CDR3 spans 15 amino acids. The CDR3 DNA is TGTGCCAGCAGTCTGACTAGCGGGTACTACAATGAGCAGTTCTTC. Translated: CASSLTSGYYNEQFF.

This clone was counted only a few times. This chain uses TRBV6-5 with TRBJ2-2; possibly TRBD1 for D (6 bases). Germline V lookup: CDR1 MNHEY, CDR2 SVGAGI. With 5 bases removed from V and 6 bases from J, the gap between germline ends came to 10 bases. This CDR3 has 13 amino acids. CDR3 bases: TGTGCCAGCAGTCCCAGGGGTCCCGGGGAGCTGTTTTTT. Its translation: CASSPRGPGELFF.

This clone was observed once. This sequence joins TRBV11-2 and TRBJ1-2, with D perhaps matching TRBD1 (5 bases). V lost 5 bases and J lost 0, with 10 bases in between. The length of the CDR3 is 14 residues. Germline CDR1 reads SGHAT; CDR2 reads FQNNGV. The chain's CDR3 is CASSPQTANYGYTF. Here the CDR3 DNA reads TGTGCCAGCAGCCCCCAGACAGCTAACTATGGCTACACCTTC.

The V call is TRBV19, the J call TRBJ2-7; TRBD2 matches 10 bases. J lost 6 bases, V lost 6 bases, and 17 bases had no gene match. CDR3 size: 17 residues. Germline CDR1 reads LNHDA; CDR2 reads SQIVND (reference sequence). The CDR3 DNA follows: TGTGCCAGTAGCCTGACGAAAGGGGCTAGCGGGAGAGTCGAGCAGTACTTC. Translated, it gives CASSLTKGASGRVEQYF.

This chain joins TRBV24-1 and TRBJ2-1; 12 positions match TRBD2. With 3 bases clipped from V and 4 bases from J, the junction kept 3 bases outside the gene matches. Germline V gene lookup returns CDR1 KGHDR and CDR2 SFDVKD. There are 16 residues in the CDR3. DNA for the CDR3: TGTGCCACCAGTGATGCGCTAGCGGGAGGGTACAATGAGCAGTTCTTC. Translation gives CATSDALAGGYNEQFF.

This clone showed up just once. DNA for the CDR3: TGCGCCAGCAGCTTCAGGGGGCGCGCTGAAGCTTTCTTT. Protein product: CASSFRGRAEAFF. The V and J genes are TRBV5-1 and TRBJ1-1; 8 nucleotides match TRBD1. The V gene's germline CDR1 is SGHRS and CDR2 YFSETQ. This CDR3 has 13 residues. V was pared by 2 bases and J by 6 bases, with 3 bases of the junction left unmatched.

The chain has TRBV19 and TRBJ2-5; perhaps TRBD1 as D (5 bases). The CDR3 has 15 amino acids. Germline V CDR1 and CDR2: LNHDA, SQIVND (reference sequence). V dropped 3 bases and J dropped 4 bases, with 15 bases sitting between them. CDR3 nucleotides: TGTGCCAGTAGTATGACTCAGGGATTACCAGAGACCCAGTACTTC. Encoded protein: CASSMTQGLPETQYF.

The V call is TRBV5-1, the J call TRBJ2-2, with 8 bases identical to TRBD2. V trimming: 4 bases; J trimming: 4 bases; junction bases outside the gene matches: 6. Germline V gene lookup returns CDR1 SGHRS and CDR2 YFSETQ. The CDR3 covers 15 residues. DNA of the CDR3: TGCGCCAGCAGCCCCGGGGGGGGGCGCACCGGGGAGCTGTTTTTT. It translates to CASSPGGGRTGELFF. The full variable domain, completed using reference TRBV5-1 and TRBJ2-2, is KAGVTQTPRYLIKTRGQQVTLSCSPISGHRSVSWYQQTPGQGLQFLFEYFSETQRNKGNFPGRFSGRQFSNSRSEMNVSTLELGDSALYLCASSPGGGRTGELFFGEGSRLTVL.

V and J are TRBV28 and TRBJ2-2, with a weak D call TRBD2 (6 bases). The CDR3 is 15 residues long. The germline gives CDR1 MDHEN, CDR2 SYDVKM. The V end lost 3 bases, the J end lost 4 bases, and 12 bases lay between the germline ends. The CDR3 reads CASSLAISGTGELFF. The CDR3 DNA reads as TGTGCCAGCAGTTTGGCCATTAGCGGCACCGGGGAGCTGTTTTTT.

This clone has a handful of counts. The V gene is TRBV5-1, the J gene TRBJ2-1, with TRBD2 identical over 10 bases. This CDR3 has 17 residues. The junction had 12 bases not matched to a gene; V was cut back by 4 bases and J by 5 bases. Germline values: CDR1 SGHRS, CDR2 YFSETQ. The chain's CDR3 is CASSPNPRTSGNNEQFF. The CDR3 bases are TGCGCCAGCAGCCCAAACCCAAGGACTAGCGGCAACAATGAGCAGTTCTTC.

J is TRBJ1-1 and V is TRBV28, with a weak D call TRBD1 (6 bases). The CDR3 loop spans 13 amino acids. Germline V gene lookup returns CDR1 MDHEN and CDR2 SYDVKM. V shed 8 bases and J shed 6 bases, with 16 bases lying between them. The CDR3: CASDAWGGSEAFF. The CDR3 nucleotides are TGTGCCAGCGATGCGTGGGGGGGCTCTGAAGCTTTCTTT.

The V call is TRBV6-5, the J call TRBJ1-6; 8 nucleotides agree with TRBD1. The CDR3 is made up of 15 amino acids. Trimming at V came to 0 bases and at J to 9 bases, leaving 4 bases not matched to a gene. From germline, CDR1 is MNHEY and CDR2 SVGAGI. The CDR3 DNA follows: TGTGCCAGCAGTTACTCTTTGGGGACAGGTTCACCCCTCCACTTT. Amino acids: CASSYSLGTGSPLHF.

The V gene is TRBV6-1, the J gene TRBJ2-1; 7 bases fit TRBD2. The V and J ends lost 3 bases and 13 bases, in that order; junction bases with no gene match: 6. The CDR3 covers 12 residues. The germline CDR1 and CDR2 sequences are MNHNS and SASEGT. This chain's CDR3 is CASSELAGEQFF. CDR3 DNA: TGTGCCAGCAGTGAGCTCGCGGGAGAACAGTTCTTC.

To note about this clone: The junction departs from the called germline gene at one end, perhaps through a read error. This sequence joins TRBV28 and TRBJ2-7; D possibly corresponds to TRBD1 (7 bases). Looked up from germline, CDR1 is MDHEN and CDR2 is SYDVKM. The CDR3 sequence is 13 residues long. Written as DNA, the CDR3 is TGTGCCAGCAGTTTACCGGCAGGGGGAGGTTTGAACTTC. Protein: CASSLPAGGGLNF.